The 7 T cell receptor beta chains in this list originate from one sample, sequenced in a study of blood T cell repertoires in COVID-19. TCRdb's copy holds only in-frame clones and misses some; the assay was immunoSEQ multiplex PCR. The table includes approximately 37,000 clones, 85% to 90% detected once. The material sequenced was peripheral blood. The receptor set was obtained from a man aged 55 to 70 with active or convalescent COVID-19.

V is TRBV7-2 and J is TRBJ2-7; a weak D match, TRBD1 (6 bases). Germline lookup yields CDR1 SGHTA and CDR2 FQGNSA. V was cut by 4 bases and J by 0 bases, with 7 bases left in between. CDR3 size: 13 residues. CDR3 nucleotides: TGTGCCAGCAGCTCGGACAGCTCCTACGAGCAGTACGTC. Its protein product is CASSSDSSYEQYV.

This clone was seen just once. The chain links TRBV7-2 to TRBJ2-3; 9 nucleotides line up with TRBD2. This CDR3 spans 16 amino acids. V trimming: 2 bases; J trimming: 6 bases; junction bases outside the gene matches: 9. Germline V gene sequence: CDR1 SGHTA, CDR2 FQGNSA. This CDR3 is CASSLQAGGPSDTQYF. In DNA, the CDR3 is TGTGCCAGCAGCTTACAGGCGGGAGGGCCCTCCGATACGCAGTATTTT.

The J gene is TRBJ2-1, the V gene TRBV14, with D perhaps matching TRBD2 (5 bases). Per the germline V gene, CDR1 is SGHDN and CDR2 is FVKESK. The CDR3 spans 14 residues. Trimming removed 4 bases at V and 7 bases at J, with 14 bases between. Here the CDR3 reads CASSREDYGNEQFF. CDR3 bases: TGTGCCAGCAGCCGAGAAGACTATGGGAATGAGCAGTTCTTC. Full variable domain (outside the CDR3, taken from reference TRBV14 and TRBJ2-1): EAGVTQFPSHSVIEKGQTVTLRCDPISGHDNLYWYRRVMGKEIKFLLHFVKESKQDESGMPNNRFLAERTGGTYSTLKVQPAELEDSGVYFCASSREDYGNEQFFGPGTRLTVL.

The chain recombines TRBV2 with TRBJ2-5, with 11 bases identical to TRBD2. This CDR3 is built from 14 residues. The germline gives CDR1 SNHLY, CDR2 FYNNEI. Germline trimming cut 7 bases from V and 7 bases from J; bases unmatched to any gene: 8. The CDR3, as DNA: TGTGCCAGCACCGGGACTAGCGGCGTCGGGACCCAGTACTTC. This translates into CASTGTSGVGTQYF. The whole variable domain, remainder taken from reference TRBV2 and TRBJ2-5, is EPEVTQTPSHQVTQMGQEVILRCVPISNHLYFYWYRQILGQKVEFLVSFYNNEISEKSEIFDDQFSVERPDGSNFTLKIRSTKLEDSAMYFCASTGTSGVGTQYFGPGTRLLVL.

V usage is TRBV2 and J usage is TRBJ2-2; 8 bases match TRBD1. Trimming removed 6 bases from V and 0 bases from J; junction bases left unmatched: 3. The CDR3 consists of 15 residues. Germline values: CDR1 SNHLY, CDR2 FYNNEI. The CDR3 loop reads CASRLQGANTGELFF. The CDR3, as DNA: TGTGCCAGCAGATTACAGGGGGCGAACACCGGGGAGCTGTTTTTT.

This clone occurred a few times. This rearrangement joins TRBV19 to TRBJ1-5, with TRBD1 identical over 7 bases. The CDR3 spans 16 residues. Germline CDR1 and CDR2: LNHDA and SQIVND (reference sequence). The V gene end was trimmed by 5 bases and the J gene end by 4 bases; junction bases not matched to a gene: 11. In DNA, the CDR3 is TGTGCCAGTAGTCTCCGCGGACAGGCGACTAATCAGCCCCAGCATTTT. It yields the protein CASSLRGQATNQPQHF.

The CDR3 DNA reads as TGTGCCAGCAGCTGGAGGGGGGGGCAAGGTCAGCCCCAGCATTTT. Translated, it gives CASSWRGGQGQPQHF. The chain recombines TRBV11-2 with TRBJ1-5; weak D call: TRBD1 (6 bases). Germline V gene data show CDR1 as SGHAT and CDR2 as FQNNGV. Deletions cut 4 bases from V and 6 bases from J, with 16 bases between. The CDR3 sequence is 15 residues long.